This TCR beta chain was captured in a study of blood T cell repertoires in COVID-19. There are 12 residues in the CDR3. Per the germline V gene, CDR1 is KGHSH and CDR2 is LQKENI. Trimming stripped 2 bases from V and 4 bases from J, with 5 bases between. The table came from immunoSEQ multiplex PCR; TCRdb's copy has only in-frame clones and leaves some out. The sample has more than 15,000 clones, roughly nine tenths seen once. The rearrangement uses TRBV18 and TRBJ2-5, with D possibly being TRBD2 (5 bases). The TCR was taken from an elderly woman with COVID-19, enrolled during active disease. Sequencing was carried out using peripheral blood. CDR3 nucleotides: TGTGCCAGCTCACCAGGGAGAGAGACCCAGTACTTC. Translation gives CASSPGRETQYF.